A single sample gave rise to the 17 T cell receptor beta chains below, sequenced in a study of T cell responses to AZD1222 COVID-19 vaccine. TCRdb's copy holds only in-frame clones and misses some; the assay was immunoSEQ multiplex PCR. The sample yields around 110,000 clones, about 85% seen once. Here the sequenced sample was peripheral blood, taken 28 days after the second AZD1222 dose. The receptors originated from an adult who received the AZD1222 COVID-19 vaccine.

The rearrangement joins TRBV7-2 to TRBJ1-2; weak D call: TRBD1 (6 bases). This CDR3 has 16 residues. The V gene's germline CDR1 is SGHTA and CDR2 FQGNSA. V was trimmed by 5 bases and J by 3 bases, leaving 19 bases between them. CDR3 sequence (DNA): TGTGCCAGCAGCCTTTTGGAGGGAGGGGGATACTATGGCTACACCTTC. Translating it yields CASSLLEGGGYYGYTF.

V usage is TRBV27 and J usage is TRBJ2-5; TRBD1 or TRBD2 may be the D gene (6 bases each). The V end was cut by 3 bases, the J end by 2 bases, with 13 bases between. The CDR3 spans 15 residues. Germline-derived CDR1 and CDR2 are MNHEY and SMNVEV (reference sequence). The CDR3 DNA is TGTGCCAGCAGTTTGGGCCAGGGGACTCAAGAGACCCAGTACTTC. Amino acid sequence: CASSLGQGTQETQYF.

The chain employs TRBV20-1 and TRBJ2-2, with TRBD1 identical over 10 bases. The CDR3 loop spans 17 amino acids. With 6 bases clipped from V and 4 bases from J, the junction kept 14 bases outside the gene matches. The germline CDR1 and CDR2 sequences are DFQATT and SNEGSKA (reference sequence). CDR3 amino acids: CSASNPRTGGGTGELFF. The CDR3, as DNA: TGCAGTGCCAGTAACCCCCGGACAGGGGGAGGCACCGGGGAGCTGTTTTTT.

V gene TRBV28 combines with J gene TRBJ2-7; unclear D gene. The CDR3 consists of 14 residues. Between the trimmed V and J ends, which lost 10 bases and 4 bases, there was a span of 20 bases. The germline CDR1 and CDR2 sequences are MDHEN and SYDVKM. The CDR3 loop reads CATLEDPQGYEQYF. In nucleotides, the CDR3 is TGTGCCACCCTAGAGGACCCCCAAGGGTACGAGCAGTACTTC.

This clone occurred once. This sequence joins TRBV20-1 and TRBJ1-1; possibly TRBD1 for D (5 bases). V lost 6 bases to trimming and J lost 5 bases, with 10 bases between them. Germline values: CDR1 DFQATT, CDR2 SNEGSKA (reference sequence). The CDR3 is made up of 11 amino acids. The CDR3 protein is CSADWGTEAFF. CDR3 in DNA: TGCAGTGCCGACTGGGGGACTGAAGCTTTCTTT.

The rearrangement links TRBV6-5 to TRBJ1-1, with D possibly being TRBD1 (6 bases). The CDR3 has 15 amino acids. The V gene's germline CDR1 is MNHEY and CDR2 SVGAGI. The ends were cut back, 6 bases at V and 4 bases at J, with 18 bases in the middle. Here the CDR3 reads CASRNPRGSGTEAFF. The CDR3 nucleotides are TGTGCCAGCAGGAATCCCAGGGGATCGGGCACTGAAGCTTTCTTT.

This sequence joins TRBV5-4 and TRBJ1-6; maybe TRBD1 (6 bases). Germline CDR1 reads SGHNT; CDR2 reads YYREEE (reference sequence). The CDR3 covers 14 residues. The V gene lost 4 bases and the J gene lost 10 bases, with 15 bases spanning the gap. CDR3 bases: TGTGCCAGCAGCGCCTTAGGGGGGGGGTCACCCCTCCACTTT. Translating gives CASSALGGGSPLHF.

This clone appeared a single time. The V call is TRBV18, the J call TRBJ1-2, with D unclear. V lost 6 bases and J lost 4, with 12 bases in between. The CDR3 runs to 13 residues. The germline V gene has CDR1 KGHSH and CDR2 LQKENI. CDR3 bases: TGTGCCAGCTCGCTCGACACGCGCTATGGCTACACCTTC. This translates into CASSLDTRYGYTF.

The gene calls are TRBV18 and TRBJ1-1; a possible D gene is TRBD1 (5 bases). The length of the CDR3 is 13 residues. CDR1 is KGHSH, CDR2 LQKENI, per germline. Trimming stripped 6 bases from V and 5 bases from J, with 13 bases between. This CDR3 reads CASSTLGGTEAFF. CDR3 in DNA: TGTGCCAGCTCTACTTTGGGGGGGACTGAAGCTTTCTTT.

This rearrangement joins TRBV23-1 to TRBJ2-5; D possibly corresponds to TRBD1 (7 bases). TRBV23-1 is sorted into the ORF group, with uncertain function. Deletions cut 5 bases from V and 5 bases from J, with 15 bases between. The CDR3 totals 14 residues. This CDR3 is CASSEGAGGETQYF. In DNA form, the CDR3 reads TGCGCCAGCAGTGAGGGGGCAGGAGGGGAGACCCAGTACTTC.

The CDR3 sequence: CASSPPTGLDWNQGSQYF. The CDR3 DNA reads TGTGCCAGCAGCCCTCCCACGGGGCTCGACTGGAACCAGGGGTCCCAGTACTTC. The chain recombines TRBV7-9 with TRBJ2-5; TRBD1 is a possible D gene (6 bases). Trimming pared 5 bases from V and 9 bases from J, leaving 31 bases between. The CDR3 is made up of 18 amino acids. Germline V gene lookup returns CDR1 SEHNR and CDR2 FQNEAQ (reference sequence).

The DNA for the CDR3 is TGTGCCAGCCTAGGAGAAACTGCCGGGGAGCTGTTTTTT. Its protein product is CASLGETAGELFF. The chain joins TRBV28 to TRBJ2-2; D gene uncertain. Germline V lookup: CDR1 MDHEN, CDR2 SYDVKM. Trimming removed 8 bases from V and 6 bases from J, with 13 bases in between. The CDR3 is 13 residues long.

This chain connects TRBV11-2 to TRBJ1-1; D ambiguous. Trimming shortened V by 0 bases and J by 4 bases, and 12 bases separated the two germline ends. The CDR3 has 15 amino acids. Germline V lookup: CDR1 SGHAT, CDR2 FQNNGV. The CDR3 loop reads CASSLDFMLITEAFF. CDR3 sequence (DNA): TGTGCCAGCAGCTTAGATTTCATGTTGATCACTGAAGCTTTCTTT.

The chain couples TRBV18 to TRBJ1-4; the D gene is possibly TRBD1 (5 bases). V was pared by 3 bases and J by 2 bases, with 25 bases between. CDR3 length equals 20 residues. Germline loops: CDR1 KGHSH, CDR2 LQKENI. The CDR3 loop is CASSPIGPGTEVGTNEKLFF. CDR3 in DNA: TGTGCCAGCTCACCCATTGGTCCCGGGACGGAAGTTGGGACTAATGAAAAACTGTTTTTT.

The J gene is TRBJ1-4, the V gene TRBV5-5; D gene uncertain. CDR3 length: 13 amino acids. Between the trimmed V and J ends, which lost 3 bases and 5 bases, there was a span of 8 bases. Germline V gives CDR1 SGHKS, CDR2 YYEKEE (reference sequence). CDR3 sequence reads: CASSYGPNEKLFF. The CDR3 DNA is TGTGCCAGCAGCTATGGACCCAATGAAAAACTGTTTTTT.

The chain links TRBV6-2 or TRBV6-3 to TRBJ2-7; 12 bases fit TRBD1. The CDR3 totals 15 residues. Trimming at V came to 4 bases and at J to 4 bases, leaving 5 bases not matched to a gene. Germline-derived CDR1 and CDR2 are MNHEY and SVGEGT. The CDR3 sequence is CASSFEGQGAYEQYF. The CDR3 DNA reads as TGTGCCAGCAGTTTCGAGGGACAGGGGGCTTACGAGCAGTACTTC.

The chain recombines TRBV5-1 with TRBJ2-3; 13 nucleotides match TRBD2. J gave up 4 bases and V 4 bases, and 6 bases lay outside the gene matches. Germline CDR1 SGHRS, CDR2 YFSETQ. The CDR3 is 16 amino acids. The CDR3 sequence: CASSQLAGGQADTQYF. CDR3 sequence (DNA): TGCGCCAGCAGCCAACTAGCGGGGGGGCAGGCAGATACGCAGTATTTT.